This TCR beta chain was documented in a study of blood T cell repertoires in COVID-19. Study-level background: T cells, B-cell-depleted T cells, or PBMCs supplied cDNA or gDNA.

Germline loops: CDR1 MGHRA, CDR2 YSYEKL. V gave up 1 base and J gave up 2 bases, with 12 bases separating them. The length of the CDR3 is 15 residues. In its sample, this clone was seen a few times. The method was immunoSEQ multiplex PCR; TCRdb's version includes in-frame clones alone and lacks a portion of them. The table lists approximately 470,000 clones, 75% to 90% of them singletons. The genes are TRBV4-1 and TRBJ2-7; D is perhaps TRBD1 (6 bases). The TCR comes from a woman aged 18-29 years who had recovered from COVID-19. The specimen was PBMCs or T cells enriched from blood (not recorded which). CDR3 region: CASSQGWDITYEQYF. The CDR3 region has the DNA TGCGCCAGCAGCCAAGGATGGGACATAACCTACGAGCAGTACTTC.